What follows are 16 T cell receptor beta chains derived from one specimen sequenced in a study of T-cell memory formation after mild COVID-19. TCRdb re-analysed the 5' RACE reads in MiXCR, keeping a single row per CDR3 protein. The table records 280,000 or so distinct CDR3 sequences, under 20% of them present only once. Material for sequencing was PBMCs or a T cell subset sorted from them (not recorded which). These receptor sequences come from a man between 18 and 29 years old who had mild COVID-19 (a few samples of this study predate the infection). Cell type and time point are not known.

V usage is TRBV2 and J usage is TRBJ2-7, with D unresolved. V lost 5 bases to trimming and J lost 2 bases, with 13 bases between them. The germline V gene encodes CDR1 SNHLY and CDR2 FYNNEI. The CDR3 sequence is 14 residues long. This chain's CDR3 is CASSYSPDPYEQYF. CDR3 DNA sequence: TGTGCCAGCAGTTACAGTCCAGATCCCTACGAGCAGTACTTC.

This rearrangement joins TRBV2 to TRBJ2-7, with D perhaps matching TRBD2 (6 bases). This CDR3 is 15 amino acids long. Germline V gives CDR1 SNHLY, CDR2 FYNNEI. Between the trimmed V and J ends, which lost 4 bases and 3 bases, there was a span of 16 bases. In DNA, the CDR3 is TGTGCCAGCAGTGTTGGAGGGGTCGACGGCTACGAGCAGTACGTC. As protein: CASSVGGVDGYEQYV.

The rearrangement links TRBV7-9 to TRBJ2-4, with D unresolved. The V end lost 3 bases, the J end lost 3 bases, and 6 bases lay between the germline ends. Germline CDR1 SEHNR, CDR2 FQNEAQ (reference sequence). The CDR3 loop spans 13 amino acids. The CDR3 nucleotides read TGTGCCAGCAGCTTCGAAGGCAAAAACATTCAGTACTTC. Residues: CASSFEGKNIQYF.

This rearrangement joins TRBV7-2 to TRBJ1-4; 7 nucleotides align to TRBD1. The CDR3 loop spans 15 amino acids. Germline values: CDR1 SGHTA, CDR2 FQGNSA. V lost 4 bases and J lost 7; bases outside the gene matches: 9. The CDR3: CASSSDRWNSEKLFF. CDR3 DNA sequence: TGTGCCAGCAGCTCGGACAGGTGGAATAGTGAAAAACTGTTTTTT.

This clonotype has just a few counts. The rearrangement uses TRBV5-5 and TRBJ1-1; D is undetermined. There are 14 residues in the CDR3. The V end lost 8 bases, the J end lost 1 base, and 15 bases lay between the germline ends. The germline CDR1 and CDR2 sequences are SGHKS and YYEKEE (reference sequence). CDR3 nucleotide sequence: TGTGCCAGTCAGCTTGTACTGGGGAACACTGAAGCTTTCTTT. Protein: CASQLVLGNTEAFF.

The V gene is TRBV20-1, the J gene TRBJ1-5; unclear D gene. V dropped 3 bases and J dropped 5 bases, with 14 bases sitting between them. CDR1 and CDR2 from the germline V gene are DFQATT and SNEGSKA (reference sequence). This CDR3 spans 14 amino acids. The chain's CDR3 is CSARARMDDQPQHF. In DNA, the CDR3 is TGCAGTGCTAGGGCTAGAATGGACGATCAGCCCCAGCATTTT.

The V gene is TRBV7-3, the J gene TRBJ2-3; TRBD2 aligns across 11 bases. CDR3 length equals 16 residues. The germline CDR1 and CDR2 sequences are SGHTA and FQGTGA. Losses at the gene ends were 5 bases for V and 3 bases for J; bases not matched to a gene: 7. The CDR3 coding sequence is TGTGCCAGCAGCACCGGGACTAGCGGTTGGACAGATACGCAGTATTTT. Translating gives CASSTGTSGWTDTQYF.

This clonotype was counted a few times. CDR3: CASRPSRNTGELFF. Here the CDR3 DNA reads TGTGCCAGCAGGCCCAGCAGAAACACCGGGGAGCTGTTTTTT. J is TRBJ2-2 and V is TRBV7-9; D is ambiguous. Germline CDR1 SEHNR, CDR2 FQNEAQ (reference sequence). The CDR3 runs 14 residues. V was pared by 6 bases and J by 2 bases, with 10 bases between.

In this sample, this clonotype turned up many times. The chain recombines TRBV3-1 with TRBJ2-5; no firm D call. The CDR3 consists of 14 residues. CDR1 and CDR2 from the germline V gene are LGHDT and YNNKEL (reference sequence). V dropped 0 bases and J dropped 5 bases, with 10 bases sitting between them. The DNA of the CDR3 is TGTGCCAGCAGCCAAGATATCATGATCGAGACCCAGTACTTC. Residues: CASSQDIMIETQYF.

This clonotype was recorded at least ten times. The chain links TRBV2 to TRBJ2-3, with a weak D call TRBD2 (5 bases). The germline V gene has CDR1 SNHLY and CDR2 FYNNEI. CDR3 length: 19 residues. The ends were cut back, 2 bases at V and 0 bases at J, with 21 bases in the middle. Here the CDR3 reads CASSERAGISTPSTDTQYF. CDR3 in DNA: TGTGCCAGCAGTGAACGGGCCGGGATCTCAACCCCTAGCACAGATACGCAGTATTTT.

This clonotype was recorded only once. This chain uses TRBV6-2 or TRBV6-3 with TRBJ2-2; a possible D gene is TRBD2 (6 bases). The CDR3 is 13 amino acids. Germline values: CDR1 MNHEY, CDR2 SVGEGT. Trimming removed 6 bases from V and 5 bases from J, with 10 bases in between. The CDR3 coding sequence is TGTGCCAGCAGCAGGGAGGAAACCGGGGAGCTGTTTTTT. It yields the protein CASSREETGELFF.

The CDR3 here is CSASRGGERWIETQYF. The DNA of the CDR3 is TGCAGTGCTAGCAGGGGAGGCGAGAGGTGGATAGAGACCCAGTACTTC. The J gene is TRBJ2-5, the V gene TRBV20-1; D assignment may be TRBD1 or TRBD2 (6 bases each). CDR3 length: 16 amino acids. The germline V gene encodes CDR1 DFQATT and CDR2 SNEGSKA (reference sequence). The V gene lost 3 bases and the J gene lost 4 bases, with 21 bases spanning the gap.

A few counts support this clonotype. The rearrangement uses TRBV7-2 and TRBJ1-5, with 7 positions matching TRBD1. The CDR3 has 14 residues. Germline-derived CDR1 and CDR2 are SGHTA and FQGNSA. V dropped 5 bases and J dropped 8; count of bases not matched to a gene: 9. The chain's CDR3 is CASSRDRVTEPQHF. The CDR3, as DNA: TGTGCCAGCAGCCGGGACAGAGTCACAGAGCCCCAGCATTTT.

The chain links TRBV15 to TRBJ1-1, with TRBD1 identical over 9 bases. The germline V gene has CDR1 LNHNV and CDR2 YYDKDF (reference sequence). The CDR3 extends over 17 amino acids. J lost 5 bases, V lost 1 base, and 11 bases had no gene match. The DNA for the CDR3 is TGTGCCACCAGCAGAGGAGGCACAGGGGGCGCGGGGACTGAAGCTTTCTTT. Residues: CATSRGGTGGAGTEAFF.

This clonotype is a singleton in its sample. J is TRBJ1-5 and V is TRBV18; D is ambiguous. The germline V gene has CDR1 KGHSH and CDR2 LQKENI. This CDR3 region has 15 residues. Trimming took 2 bases from V and 0 from J, leaving 8 bases between them. The CDR3 loop reads CASSPAWVSNQPQHF. CDR3 in DNA: TGTGCCAGCTCACCAGCTTGGGTTAGCAATCAGCCCCAGCATTTT.

This clonotype appeared many times. CDR3 protein: CASFTYTGELFF. CDR3 bases: TGTGCCAGCTTCACTTACACCGGGGAGCTGTTTTTT. The J gene is TRBJ2-2, the V gene TRBV18; D is unclear. The germline V gene has CDR1 KGHSH and CDR2 LQKENI. Between the trimmed V and J ends, which lost 7 bases and 3 bases, there was a span of 6 bases. The CDR3 is made up of 12 amino acids. Based on the CDR3 plus reference TRBV18 and TRBJ2-2, the full variable domain is NAGVMQNPRHLVRRRGQEARLRCSPMKGHSHVYWYRQLPEEGLKFMVYLQKENIIDESGMPKERFSAEFPKEGPSILRIQQVVRGDSAAYFCASFTYTGELFFGEGSRLTVL.